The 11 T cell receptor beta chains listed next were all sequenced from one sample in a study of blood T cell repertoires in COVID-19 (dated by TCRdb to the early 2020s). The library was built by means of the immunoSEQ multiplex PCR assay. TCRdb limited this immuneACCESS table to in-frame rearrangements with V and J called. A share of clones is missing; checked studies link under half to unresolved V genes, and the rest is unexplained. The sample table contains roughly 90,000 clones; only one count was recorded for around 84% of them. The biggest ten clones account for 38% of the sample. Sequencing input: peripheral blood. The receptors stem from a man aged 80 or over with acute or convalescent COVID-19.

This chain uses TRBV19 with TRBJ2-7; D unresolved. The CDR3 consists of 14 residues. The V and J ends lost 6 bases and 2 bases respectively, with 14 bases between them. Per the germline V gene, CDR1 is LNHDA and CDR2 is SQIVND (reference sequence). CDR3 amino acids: CASSGLGYTYEQYF. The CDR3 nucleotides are TGTGCCAGTAGCGGCCTAGGATATACCTACGAGCAGTACTTC. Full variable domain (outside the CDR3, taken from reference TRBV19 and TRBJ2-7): DGGITQSPKYLFRKEGQNVTLSCEQNLNHDAMYWYRQDPGQGLRLIYYSQIVNDFQKGDIAEGYSVSREKKESFPLTVTSAQKNPTAFYLCASSGLGYTYEQYFGPGTRLTVT.

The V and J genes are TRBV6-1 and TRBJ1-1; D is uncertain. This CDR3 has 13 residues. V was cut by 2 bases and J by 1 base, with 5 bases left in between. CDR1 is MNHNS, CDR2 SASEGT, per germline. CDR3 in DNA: TGTGCCAGCAGTGAATCAGGGAACACTGAAGCTTTCTTT. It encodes CASSESGNTEAFF.

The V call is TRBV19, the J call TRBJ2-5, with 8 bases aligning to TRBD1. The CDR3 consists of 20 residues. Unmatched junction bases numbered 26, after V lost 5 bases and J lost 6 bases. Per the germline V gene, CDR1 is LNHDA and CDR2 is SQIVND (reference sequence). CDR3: CASSALGHSPTGVERKTQYF. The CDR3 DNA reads TGTGCCAGTAGTGCCCTCGGACATTCCCCGACAGGGGTGGAACGGAAGACCCAGTACTTC.

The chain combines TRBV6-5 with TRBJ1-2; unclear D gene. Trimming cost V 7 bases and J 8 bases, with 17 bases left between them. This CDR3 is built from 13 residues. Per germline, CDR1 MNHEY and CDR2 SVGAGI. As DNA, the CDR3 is TGTGCCAGCAAGGTTGGCCTGTCAGGAGGCTACACCTTC. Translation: CASKVGLSGGYTF.

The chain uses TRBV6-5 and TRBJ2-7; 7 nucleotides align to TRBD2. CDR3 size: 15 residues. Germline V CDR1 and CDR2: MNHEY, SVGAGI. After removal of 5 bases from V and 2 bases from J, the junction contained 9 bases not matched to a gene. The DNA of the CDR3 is TGTGCCAGCAGTCCCCTGGGAGGGGTCCCCTACGAGCAGTACTTC. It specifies CASSPLGGVPYEQYF.

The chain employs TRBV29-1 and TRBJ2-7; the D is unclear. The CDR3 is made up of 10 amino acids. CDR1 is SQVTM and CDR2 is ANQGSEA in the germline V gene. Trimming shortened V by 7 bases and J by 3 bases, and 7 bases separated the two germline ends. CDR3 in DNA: TGCAGCGGAGGAGACTACGAGCAGTACTTC. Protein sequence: CSGGDYEQYF.

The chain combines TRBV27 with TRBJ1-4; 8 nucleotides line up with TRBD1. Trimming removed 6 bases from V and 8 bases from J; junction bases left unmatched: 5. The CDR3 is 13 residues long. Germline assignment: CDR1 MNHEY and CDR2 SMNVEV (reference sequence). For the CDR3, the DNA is TGTGCCAGCAGCACACAGGGGGAAGAAAAACTGTTTTTT. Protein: CASSTQGEEKLFF.

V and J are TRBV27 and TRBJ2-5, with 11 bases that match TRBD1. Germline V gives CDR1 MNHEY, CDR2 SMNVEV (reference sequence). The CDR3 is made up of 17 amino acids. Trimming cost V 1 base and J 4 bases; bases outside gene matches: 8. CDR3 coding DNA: TGTGCCAGCAGTTTATTCGGACAGGGGGCGCGGGGAGAGACCCAGTACTTC. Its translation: CASSLFGQGARGETQYF.

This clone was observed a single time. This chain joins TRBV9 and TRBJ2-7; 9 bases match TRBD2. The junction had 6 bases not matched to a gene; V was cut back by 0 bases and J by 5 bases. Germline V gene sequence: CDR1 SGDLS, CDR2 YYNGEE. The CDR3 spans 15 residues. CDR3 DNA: TGTGCCAGCAGCGTAGGGGCGGGAGGGCCCCACGAGCAGTACTTC. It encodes CASSVGAGGPHEQYF.

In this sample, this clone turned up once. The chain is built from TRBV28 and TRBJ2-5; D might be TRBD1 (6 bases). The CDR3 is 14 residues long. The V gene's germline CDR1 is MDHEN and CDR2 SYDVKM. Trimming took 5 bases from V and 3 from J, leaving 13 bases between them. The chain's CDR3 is CASSTPDSKETQYF. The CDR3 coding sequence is TGTGCCAGCAGTACCCCGGACAGCAAAGAGACCCAGTACTTC. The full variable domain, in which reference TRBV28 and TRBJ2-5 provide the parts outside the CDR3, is DVKVTQSSRYLVKRTGEKVFLECVQDMDHENMFWYRQDPGLGLRLIYFSYDVKMKEKGDIPEGYSVSREKKERFSLILESASTNQTSMYLCASSTPDSKETQYFGPGTRLLVL.

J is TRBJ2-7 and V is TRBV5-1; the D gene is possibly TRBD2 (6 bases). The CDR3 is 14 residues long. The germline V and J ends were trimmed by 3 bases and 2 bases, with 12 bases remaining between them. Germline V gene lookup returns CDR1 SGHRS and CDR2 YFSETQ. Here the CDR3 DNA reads TGCGCCAGCAGCTCCGGGGGTTTTGCCTACGAGCAGTACTTC. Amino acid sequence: CASSSGGFAYEQYF.